The T cell receptor (beta chain) under discussion was sequenced for a study of a mutant IDH1 vaccine in newly diagnosed glioma. Overall study context: Either 4-6 weeks after radiotherapy alone or alongside temozolomide, vaccination was begun. Week 35 brought visit V12, which was followed by visit V13 at week 47.

V lost 6 bases, J lost 6 bases, and 25 bases lay in between. Germline CDR1 is SEHNR and CDR2 is FQNEAQ (reference sequence). This CDR3 has 17 residues. As for this clone: No antigen is known for it.

Time point meaning: week 47, end of study. A 20-mer mutant IDH1 peptide at 300 ug was injected subcutaneously with topical imiquimod. Measured with immunoSEQ multiplex PCR; TCRdb has only the in-frame clones, and not every one. Among 30,000 to 35,000 clones listed, around nine tenths were seen once. This chain links TRBV7-9 with TRBJ2-3; D is unclear. Sequencing was performed on PBMCs, taken from a glioma patient whose treatment included an IDH1 peptide vaccine. This clonotype was sampled from a woman aged 30 to 39 with glioma. In DNA, the CDR3 is TGTGCCAGCAGAAGCAGCTCTAGAGAGGCAAACGGCGATACGCAGTATTTT. Translation: CASRSSSREANGDTQYF.